Listed below are T cell receptor beta chains from one sample, sequenced in a study of spatial heterogeneity in lung cancer. TCRdb re-called the 5' RACE reads with MiXCR, one entry per CDR3 protein. Of around 100,000 distinct CDR3 sequences in the sample, 4% to 4.5% were seen once. The sequencing here drew on lung tumor tissue, taken at surgery. These receptors all stem from a male donor with early-stage non-small cell lung cancer. Each CDR3 is given with its conserved first and last residue. The order of the fields is V gene, CDR3 length, J gene, D gene, clone size, CDR3 DNA, CDR3 protein. The D gene is left open where the match is weak. Size values are once, few and many counts, or a class for expanded clones, and some rows have none.

V: TRBV20-1
length: 17
J: TRBJ1-5
D: -
size: -
DNA: TGCAGTGCTAGAGATCCCGGACAGACATATAGCAATCAGCCCCAGCATTTT
CDR3: CSARDPGQTYSNQPQHF

V: TRBV18
length: 13
J: TRBJ2-1
D: -
size: many
DNA: TGTGCCAGCTCACCACTTTCGGGAAATGAGCAGTTCTTC
CDR3: CASSPLSGNEQFF

V: TRBV6-5
length: 14
J: TRBJ2-3
D: -
size: -
DNA: TGTGCCAGCAGTTATTCCAGGGGCTCAGATACGCAGTATTTT
CDR3: CASSYSRGSDTQYF

V: TRBV20-1
length: 14
J: TRBJ1-5
D: -
size: many
DNA: TGCAGTTCTCAGGAAGAGAATAGCAATCAGCCCCAGCATTTT
CDR3: CSSQEENSNQPQHF

V: TRBV5-1
length: 14
J: TRBJ1-2
D: TRBD1
size: many
DNA: TGCGCCAGCAGCTTGGCAGGGGGATACTATGGCTACACCTTC
CDR3: CASSLAGGYYGYTF

V: TRBV20-1
length: 16
J: TRBJ2-7
D: -
size: many
DNA: TGCAGTGCTCGGGACTCACTAGCCCCAAGGCCCTACGAGCAGTACTTC
CDR3: CSARDSLAPRPYEQYF

V: TRBV29-1
length: 16
J: TRBJ2-3
D: -
size: many
DNA: TGCAGCGTTGCCTTCGTGTTAGACACTAGCACAGATACGCAGTATTTT
CDR3: CSVAFVLDTSTDTQYF

V: TRBV27
length: 14
J: TRBJ2-7
D: -
size: few
DNA: TGTGCCAGCAGTTTATCGGGCCTAACCTACGAGCAGTACTTC
CDR3: CASSLSGLTYEQYF

V: TRBV5-1
length: 13
J: TRBJ2-2
D: -
size: many
DNA: TGCGCCAGCAGCTTGGACGGCACCGGGGAGCTGTTTTTT
CDR3: CASSLDGTGELFF

V: TRBV5-1
length: 14
J: TRBJ2-5
D: TRBD1
size: many
DNA: TGCGCCAGCAGCTTGCAGGGGGCAGGGGAGACCCAGTACTTC
CDR3: CASSLQGAGETQYF

V: TRBV4-1
length: 16
J: TRBJ1-5
D: TRBD1
size: -
DNA: TGCGCCAGCAGCCAACTTCAGGGGGCACGGATTCAGCCCCAGCATTTT
CDR3: CASSQLQGARIQPQHF

V: TRBV6-5
length: 16
J: TRBJ2-7
D: TRBD2
size: -
DNA: TGTGCCAGCAGCTCCACCCCTAGCGGGTTTGTCGACGAGCAGTACTTC
CDR3: CASSSTPSGFVDEQYF

V: TRBV20-1
length: 13
J: TRBJ2-7
D: -
size: many
DNA: TGCAGTGCTAGAGATACCCCCCTGTCCGAGCAGTACTTC
CDR3: CSARDTPLSEQYF

V: TRBV12-3/TRBV12-4
length: 19
J: TRBJ2-3
D: TRBD2
size: many
DNA: TGTGCCAGCAGCCCCTATCCTGGGACTAGCGGGAGGGCCGTGGATACGCAGTATTTT
CDR3: CASSPYPGTSGRAVDTQYF

V: TRBV7-9
length: 11
J: TRBJ2-7
D: -
size: few
DNA: TGTGCCAGCAGCTTAGAGGGGAAGCAGTACTTC
CDR3: CASSLEGKQYF

V: TRBV3-1
length: 16
J: TRBJ2-1
D: TRBD2
size: many
DNA: TGTGCCAGCAGCCAAGCCTCTAGCGGGTCCTACAATGAGCAGTTCTTC
CDR3: CASSQASSGSYNEQFF

V: TRBV2
length: 12
J: TRBJ2-7
D: -
size: many
DNA: TGTGCCAGCACCCAAAGCTCCTACGAGCAGTACTTC
CDR3: CASTQSSYEQYF